Included here is one TCR beta chain sequence, with context. Its cognate antigen is unknown. The sample originates from a study of T cell repertoires in cytomegalovirus infection. In the study overall: CMV infection plus the matching HLA type was flagged by public TCR beta signatures.

Between the trimmed V and J ends, which lost 3 bases and 5 bases, there was a span of 11 bases. The germline V gene has CDR1 SNHLY and CDR2 FYNNEI. The CDR3 extends over 14 amino acids. TCRdb independently ran MiXCR on the reads; one entry per CDR3 protein. The sample consists of under 300,000 distinct CDR3 sequences, around 20% of them appearing once. Source: cultured PBMCs, taken from culture after CMV antigen stimulation. The sequence derives from a human donor in good health (CMV status not recorded). Some clones in this sample may be carry-over from other donors' samples. V is TRBV2 and J is TRBJ2-1; no reliable D call. For the CDR3, the DNA is TGTGCCAGCAGTGATAGAAGTAGGGACAATGAGCAGTTCTTC. Protein: CASSDRSRDNEQFF.